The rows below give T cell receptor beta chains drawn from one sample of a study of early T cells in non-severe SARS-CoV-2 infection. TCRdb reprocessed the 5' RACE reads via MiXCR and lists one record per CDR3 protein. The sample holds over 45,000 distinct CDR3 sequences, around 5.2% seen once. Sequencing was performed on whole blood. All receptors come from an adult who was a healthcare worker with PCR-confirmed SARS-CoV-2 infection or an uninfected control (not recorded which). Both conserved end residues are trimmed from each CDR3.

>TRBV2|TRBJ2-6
ASRRGGPWANVLT
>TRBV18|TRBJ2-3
ASSPRLAGAGDTQY
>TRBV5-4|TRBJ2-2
ASSPASTGELF
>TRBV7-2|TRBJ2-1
ASSAFTGGRYNEQF
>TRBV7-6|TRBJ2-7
ASSHGGEQY
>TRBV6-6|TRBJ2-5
ASSYPGSQETQY
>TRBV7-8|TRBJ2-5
ASSLAGRFQETQY
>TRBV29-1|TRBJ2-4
SADRGGKNIQY
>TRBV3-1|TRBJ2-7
ASSQVGSSYEQY
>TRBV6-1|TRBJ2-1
ASRVRGSYNEQF
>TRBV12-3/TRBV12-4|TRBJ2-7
ASSWGLASMDEQY
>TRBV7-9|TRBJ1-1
ASSSLLVGTEAF
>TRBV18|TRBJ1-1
ASSSRVELAEAF
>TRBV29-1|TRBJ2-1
SPIGASGRGEQF
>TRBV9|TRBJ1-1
ASSVGLRGLEDTEAF
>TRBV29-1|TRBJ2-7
SVGGESTSYEQY
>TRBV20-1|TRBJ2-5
SVGDEYQETQY
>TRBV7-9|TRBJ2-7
ASSLGRQTYEQY
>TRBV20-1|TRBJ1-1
SARQSGVNTEAF
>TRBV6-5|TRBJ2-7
ASSYYERGLNYEQY
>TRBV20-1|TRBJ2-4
SASGGRVAKNIQY
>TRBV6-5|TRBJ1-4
ASRAGLGEKLF
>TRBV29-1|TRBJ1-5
REVQGYSNQPQH
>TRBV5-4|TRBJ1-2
ASSQGPGEEYT
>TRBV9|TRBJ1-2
ASSRGGDRANYGYT
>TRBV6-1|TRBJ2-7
ASIETGVSYEQY
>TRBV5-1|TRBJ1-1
ATRQGGPTEAF
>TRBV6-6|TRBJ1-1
ASSLPTGGAF
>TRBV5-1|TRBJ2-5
ASSSGLSGETQY
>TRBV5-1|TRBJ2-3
ASSNRQTSTDTQY
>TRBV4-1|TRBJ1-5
ASSQVPVGDYSNQPQH
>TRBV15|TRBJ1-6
ATSRDGGPLH
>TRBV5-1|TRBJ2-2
ASSFGSGLDTGELF
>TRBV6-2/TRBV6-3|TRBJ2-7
ASSILAGTVTYEQY
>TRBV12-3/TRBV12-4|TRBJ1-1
ASSLRSTEAF
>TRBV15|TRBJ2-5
ATSSGQLQY
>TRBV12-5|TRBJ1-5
ASGPDGVSNQPQH
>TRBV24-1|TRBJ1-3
ATSDHRQGPSGNTIY
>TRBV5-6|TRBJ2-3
ASSLRQGARDTQY
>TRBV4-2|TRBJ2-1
ASSQDQITGGEQF
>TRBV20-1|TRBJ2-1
SANRLPRLNEQF
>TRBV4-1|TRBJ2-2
ASSQPPPGTGELF
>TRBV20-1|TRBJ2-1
SGRRGNNEQF
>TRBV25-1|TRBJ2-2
ASGTGELF
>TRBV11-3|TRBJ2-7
ASSFRETYEQY
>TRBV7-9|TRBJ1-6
ASSPKGFSTTPLH
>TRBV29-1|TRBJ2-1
SVVRVDNEQF